This is a list of T cell receptor beta chains from one sample in a study of cytomegalovirus exposure and HLA in healthy donors. The repertoire was sequenced with immunoSEQ multiplex PCR; TCRdb's copy has only in-frame clones and lacks some. This table has more than 85,000 clones, 75% to 85% appearing once. What was sequenced was PBMCs. The receptors stem from a man aged 25-45 years in good health and CMV-seronegative. Each CDR3 is given with its conserved first and last residue. A D gene is named only where the DNA matches it firmly. Size values are once, few and many counts, or a class for expanded clones, and some rows have none.

>TRBJ2-3|few|TRBV10-2|TRBD2
TGCGCCAGCAGTAAATTCAGCGGGGGGGACACAGATACGCAGTATTTT
CASSKFSGGDTDTQYF
>TRBJ2-2|-|TRBV18|-
TGTGCCAGCTTCCGGGGTATGAACACCGGGGAGCTGTTTTTT
CASFRGMNTGELFF
>TRBJ2-2|-|TRBV11-2|TRBD1
TGTGCCAGCAGCTTAAGGGACAGCTTCACCGGGGAGCTGTTTTTT
CASSLRDSFTGELFF
>TRBJ2-2|-|TRBV7-9|-
TGTGCCAGCAGCTTAGATCAGGTCGGGGAGCTGTTTTTT
CASSLDQVGELFF
>TRBJ2-7|-|TRBV10-3|-
TGTGCCATCAGAGCGGACAGCTCCTACGAGCAGTACTTC
CAIRADSSYEQYF
>TRBJ2-2|-|TRBV13|-
TGTGCCAGCAGCCCCCTCCTCGGCGGGGAGCTGTTTTTT
CASSPLLGGELFF
>TRBJ2-7|few|TRBV7-9|TRBD2
TGTGCCAGCAGCCGGACTAGTAGCGAGCAGTACTTC
CASSRTSSEQYF
>TRBJ2-7|-|TRBV6-5|-
TGTGCCAGCAGTTACCAGCGGGCTGACTCCTACGAGCAGTACTTC
CASSYQRADSYEQYF
>TRBJ2-5|-|TRBV7-2|-
TGTGCCAGCAGCCTCCTTTGGACCCAGTACTTC
CASSLLWTQYF
>TRBJ2-5|-|TRBV29-1|TRBD2
TGCAGCGGGACTAGCGGGAGGGGAGAGACCCAGTACTTC
CSGTSGRGETQYF
>TRBJ2-7|-|TRBV7-7|TRBD2
TGTGCCAGCAGCCTCGGGACTAGCGCCGGAGACGAGCAGTACTTC
CASSLGTSAGDEQYF
>TRBJ1-1|-|TRBV18|-
TGTGCCAGCTCACCCCCCCTTTTGAACACTGAAGCTTTCTTT
CASSPPLLNTEAFF
>TRBJ1-6|-|TRBV4-2|TRBD1
TGTGCCAGCAGCCAAGTCTCTGGGGGACAGTGGACTTCACCCCTCCACTTT
CASSQVSGGQWTSPLHF
>TRBJ1-1|medium-sized|TRBV7-9|-
TGTGCCAGCAGCCAAAGTTCAGGGGACACTGAAGCTTTCTTT
CASSQSSGDTEAFF
>TRBJ2-2|-|TRBV30|TRBD1
TGTGCCTGGAGTAGGAAGGGACAGGGGTCCGGGGAGCTGTTTTTT
CAWSRKGQGSGELFF
>TRBJ2-3|-|TRBV6-6|-
TGCGAGTCCCGACAGGACAACACAGATACGCAGTATTTT
CESRQDNTDTQYF
>TRBJ1-1|-|TRBV15|TRBD1
TGTGCCACCAGCTTTACAGGGGAGACTGAAGCTTTCTTT
CATSFTGETEAFF
>TRBJ2-5|-|TRBV6-6|TRBD1
TGTGCCAGCAGCCCGGACAGGGGTATCCAAGAGACCCAGTACTTC
CASSPDRGIQETQYF
>TRBJ2-3|-|TRBV4-1|TRBD1
TGCGCCAGCAGCCTAGGGGGACAGAGCATGGATACGCAGTATTTT
CASSLGGQSMDTQYF
>TRBJ2-5|-|TRBV6-6|TRBD2
TGTGCCAGCAGCGGTAGCGGGCTGGCGGGCGAGACCCAGTACTTC
CASSGSGLAGETQYF
>TRBJ1-3|-|TRBV30|TRBD1
TGTGCCTGGAACCCCGGAGGGGGACAGGGACACACCATATATTTT
CAWNPGGGQGHTIYF
>TRBJ2-1|-|TRBV27|TRBD2
TGTGCCAGCAGCCCCCCTGCGGGAGTGGCCAATGAGCAGTTCTTC
CASSPPAGVANEQFF
>TRBJ1-1|few|TRBV28|TRBD1
TGTGCCAGCAGTTTAACAGGGGGCACTGAAGCTTTCTTT
CASSLTGGTEAFF
>TRBJ2-2|-|TRBV11-2|TRBD1
TGTGCCAGCAGCTTAGAACAGGGGGGGAACACCGGGGAGCTGTTTTTT
CASSLEQGGNTGELFF
>TRBJ1-3|-|TRBV19|-
TGTGCCAGTAGTAAAAACGGCTCTGGAAACACCATATATTTT
CASSKNGSGNTIYF
>TRBJ1-2|few|TRBV19|-
TGTGCCAGTAGATTATCGCAGGGATTGAGAGGCTACACCTTC
CASRLSQGLRGYTF
>TRBJ1-2|few|TRBV5-6|TRBD1
TGTGCCAGCAGCTTGGCCCCAGGGGGCGCCGTGGGCTACACCTTC
CASSLAPGGAVGYTF
>TRBJ2-1|-|TRBV18|TRBD2
TGTGCCAGCCTGCCACTAGCGGGAGACCCTGAGCAGTTCTTC
CASLPLAGDPEQFF
>TRBJ1-6|-|TRBV30|-
TGTGCCTGGGACCCTACCAGGACAGTGAGAAATTCACCCCTCCACTTT
CAWDPTRTVRNSPLHF
>TRBJ1-1|few|TRBV18|-
TGTGCCAGCTCACCAGTTGGACAGCGCAACACTGAAGCTTTCTTT
CASSPVGQRNTEAFF
>TRBJ1-2|-|TRBV30|-
TGTGCCTGGAGACTAACGGGGGGCAACTATGGCTACACCTTC
CAWRLTGGNYGYTF
>TRBJ1-2|once|TRBV7-2|-
TGTGCCAGCAGCCAATACCAGTTCAGGTATGGCTACACCTTC
CASSQYQFRYGYTF
>TRBJ1-4|-|TRBV30|-
TGTGCCTGGAGTTCAACAGCCAGTGAAAAACTGTTTTTT
CAWSSTASEKLFF
>TRBJ2-7|-|TRBV5-1|TRBD2
TGCGCCAGCAGCAGTAGCGGGGCCCGATACGAGCAGTACTTC
CASSSSGARYEQYF
>TRBJ2-1|-|TRBV4-2|-
TGTGCCAGCAGCCAAGATTGGGTAGCAGGGGGGAAAACAAATGAGCAGTTCTTC
CASSQDWVAGGKTNEQFF
>TRBJ2-7|once|TRBV4-3|-
TGCGCCAGCAGCCCCCGAGGGGGCGAGCAGTACTTC
CASSPRGGEQYF
>TRBJ1-5|-|TRBV7-2|-
TGTGCCAGCAGCTTAGAGGAGGGCAGGGCTAAGCCCCAGCATTTT
CASSLEEGRAKPQHF
>TRBJ2-1|-|TRBV4-1|-
TGCGCCAGCAGCCCACAGGGCTTCTACAATGAGCAGTTCTTC
CASSPQGFYNEQFF
>TRBJ2-2|few|TRBV2|TRBD2
TGTGCCAGCAAGGAGGGGCTAGCGGGAGGGATCGGGGAGCTGTTTTTT
CASKEGLAGGIGELFF
>TRBJ1-2|-|TRBV2|TRBD1
TGTGCCAGCAGTGTTCGTACAGGGGGCTCACGTTATGGCTACACCTTC
CASSVRTGGSRYGYTF
>TRBJ2-5|-|TRBV6-1|TRBD2
TGTGCCAGCAGGGGTAGCGGGAGAGAGACCCAGTACTTC
CASRGSGRETQYF
>TRBJ2-7|once|TRBV2|-
TGTGCCAGCAGTGAAGGACCAGGACAGAACAACGAGCAGTACTTC
CASSEGPGQNNEQYF
>TRBJ2-7|-|TRBV30|-
TGTGCCTGGAGACGGGTAGGGGCCTCCGAGCAGTACTTC
CAWRRVGASEQYF
>TRBJ2-5|few|TRBV5-4|TRBD1
TGTGCCAGCAGCCGACAGGGGGCAGGAGAGACCCAGTACTTC
CASSRQGAGETQYF
>TRBJ1-5|-|TRBV4-3|-
TGCGCCAGCAGCCAAGATCTGGGGGCCAGGGGCAATCAGCCCCAGCATTTT
CASSQDLGARGNQPQHF
>TRBJ2-7|once|TRBV25-1|TRBD2
TGTGCCAGCAAGCCCGGGCTAGCGGGAGGCGGCGAGCAGTACTTC
CASKPGLAGGGEQYF
>TRBJ1-5|-|TRBV28|-
TGTGCCAGCAGTGAATATACGGCGGGTCAGCCCCAGCATTTT
CASSEYTAGQPQHF
>TRBJ1-1|-|TRBV10-3|-
TGTGCCATCGGGAGCCCGGGGGTGAACACTGAAGCTTTCTTT
CAIGSPGVNTEAFF
>TRBJ1-2|-|TRBV7-6|TRBD1
TGTGCCAGCAGCTTATACGACAGGGGGGATGGCTACACCTTC
CASSLYDRGDGYTF
>TRBJ2-1|few|TRBV29-1|-
TGCAGCGTAGACAGGCTCGCGCCAAATGAGCAGTTCTTC
CSVDRLAPNEQFF
>TRBJ2-7|-|TRBV28|TRBD2
TGTGCCAGCGAAAGCGGGAGGGAGCAGTACTTC
CASESGREQYF
>TRBJ2-7|-|TRBV2|-
TGTGCCAGCACCTCCCTTCTACAGGGTACTGACTACGAGCAGTACTTC
CASTSLLQGTDYEQYF
>TRBJ1-4|-|TRBV19|TRBD1
TGTGCCAGTAGTAGCCGGGACAGTGAAAAACTGTTTTTT
CASSSRDSEKLFF